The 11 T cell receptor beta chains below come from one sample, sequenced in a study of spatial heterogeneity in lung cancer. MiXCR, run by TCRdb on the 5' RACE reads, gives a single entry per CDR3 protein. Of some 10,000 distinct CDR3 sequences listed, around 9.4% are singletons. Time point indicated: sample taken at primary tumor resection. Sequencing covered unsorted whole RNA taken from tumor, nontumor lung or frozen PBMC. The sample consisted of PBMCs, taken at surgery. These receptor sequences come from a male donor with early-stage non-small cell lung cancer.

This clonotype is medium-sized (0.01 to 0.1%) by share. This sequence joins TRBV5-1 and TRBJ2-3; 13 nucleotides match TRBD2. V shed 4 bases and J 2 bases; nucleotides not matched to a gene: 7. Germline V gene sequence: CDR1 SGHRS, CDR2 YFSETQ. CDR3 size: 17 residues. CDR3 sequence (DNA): TGCGCCAGCAGCCTCCGGACTAGCGGGAGCCCCACAGATACGCAGTATTTT. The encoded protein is CASSLRTSGSPTDTQYF. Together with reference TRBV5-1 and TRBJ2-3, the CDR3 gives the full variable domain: KAGVTQTPRYLIKTRGQQVTLSCSPISGHRSVSWYQQTPGQGLQFLFEYFSETQRNKGNFPGRFSGRQFSNSRSEMNVSTLELGDSALYLCASSLRTSGSPTDTQYFGPGTRLTVL.

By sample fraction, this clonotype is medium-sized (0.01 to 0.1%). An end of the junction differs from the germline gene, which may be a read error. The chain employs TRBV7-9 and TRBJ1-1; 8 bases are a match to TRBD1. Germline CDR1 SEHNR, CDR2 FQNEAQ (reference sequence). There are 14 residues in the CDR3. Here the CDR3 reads CASSLGQGDTEAFF. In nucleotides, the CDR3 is TGTGCCAGCAGTTTAGGACAGGGCGACACTGAAGCTTTCTTT.

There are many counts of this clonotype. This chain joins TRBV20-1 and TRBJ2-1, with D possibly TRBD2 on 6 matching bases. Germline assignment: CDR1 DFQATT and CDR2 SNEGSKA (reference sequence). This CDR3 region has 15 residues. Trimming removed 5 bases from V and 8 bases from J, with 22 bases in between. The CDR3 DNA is TGCAGTGCTCGGGGGACCGGGTCTACGCTCCATGAGCAGTTCTTC. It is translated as CSARGTGSTLHEQFF.

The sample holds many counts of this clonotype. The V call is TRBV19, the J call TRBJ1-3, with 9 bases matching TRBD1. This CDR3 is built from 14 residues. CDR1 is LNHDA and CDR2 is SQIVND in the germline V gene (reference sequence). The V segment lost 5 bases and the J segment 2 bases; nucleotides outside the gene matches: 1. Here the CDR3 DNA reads TGTGCCAGTAGTGGGGACAGGGCTGGAAACACCATATATTTT. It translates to CASSGDRAGNTIYF.

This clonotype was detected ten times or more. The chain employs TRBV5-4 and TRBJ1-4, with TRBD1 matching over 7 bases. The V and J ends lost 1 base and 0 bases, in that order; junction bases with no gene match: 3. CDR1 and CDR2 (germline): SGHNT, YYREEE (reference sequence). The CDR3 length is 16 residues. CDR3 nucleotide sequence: TGTGCCAGCAGCTTGAAGGACAGGTCAACTAATGAAAAACTGTTTTTT. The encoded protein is CASSLKDRSTNEKLFF.

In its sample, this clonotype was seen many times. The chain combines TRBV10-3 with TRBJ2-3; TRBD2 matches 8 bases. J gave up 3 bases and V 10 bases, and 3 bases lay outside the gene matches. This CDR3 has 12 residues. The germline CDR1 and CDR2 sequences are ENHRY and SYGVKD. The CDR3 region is CATGGGTDTQYF. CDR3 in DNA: TGTGCCACCGGGGGGGGGACAGATACGCAGTATTTT.

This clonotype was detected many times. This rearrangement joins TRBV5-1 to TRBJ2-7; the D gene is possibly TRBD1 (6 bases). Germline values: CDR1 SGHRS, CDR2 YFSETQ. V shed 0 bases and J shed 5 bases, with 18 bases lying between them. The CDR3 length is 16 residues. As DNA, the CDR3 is TGCGCCAGCAGCTTGGCCACCCTCCGGACAGTGAACGAGCAGTACTTC. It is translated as CASSLATLRTVNEQYF.

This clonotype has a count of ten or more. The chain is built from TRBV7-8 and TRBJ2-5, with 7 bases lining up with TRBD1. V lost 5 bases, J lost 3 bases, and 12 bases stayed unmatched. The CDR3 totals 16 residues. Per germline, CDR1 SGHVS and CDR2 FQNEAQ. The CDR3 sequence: CASSHAPGTAKETQYF. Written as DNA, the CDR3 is TGTGCCAGCAGCCATGCTCCCGGGACAGCAAAAGAGACCCAGTACTTC.

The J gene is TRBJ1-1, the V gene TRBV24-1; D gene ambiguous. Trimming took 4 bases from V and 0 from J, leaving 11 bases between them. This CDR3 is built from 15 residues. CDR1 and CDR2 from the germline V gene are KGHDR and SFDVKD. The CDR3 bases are TGTGCCACCAGTGACCGGAAAAGGATGAACACTGAAGCTTTCTTT. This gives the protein CATSDRKRMNTEAFF.

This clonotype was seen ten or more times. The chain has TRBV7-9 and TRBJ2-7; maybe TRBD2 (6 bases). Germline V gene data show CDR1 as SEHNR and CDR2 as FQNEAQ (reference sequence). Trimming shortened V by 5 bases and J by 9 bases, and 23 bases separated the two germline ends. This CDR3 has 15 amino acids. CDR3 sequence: CASSEETADYEGQYF. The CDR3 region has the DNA TGTGCCAGCAGCGAGGAGACAGCGGACTACGAGGGGCAGTACTTC.

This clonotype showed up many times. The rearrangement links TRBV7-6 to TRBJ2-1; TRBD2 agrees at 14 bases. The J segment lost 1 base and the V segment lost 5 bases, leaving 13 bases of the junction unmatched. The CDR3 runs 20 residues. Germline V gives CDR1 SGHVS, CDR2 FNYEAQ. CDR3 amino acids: CASSNSPGLAGVGSYNEQFF. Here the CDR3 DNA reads TGTGCCAGCAGCAATTCGCCGGGACTAGCGGGGGTAGGATCCTACAATGAGCAGTTCTTC.